The entry that follows covers one T cell receptor (beta chain) sequence. The junction had 8 bases not matched to a gene; V was cut back by 3 bases and J by 4 bases. The CDR3 spans 16 residues. Germline values: CDR1 MNHEY, CDR2 SVGAGI. The sample is drawn from a study of blood T cell repertoires in COVID-19. Study details: The United States, Italy and Spain were the sources of the acute and convalescent COVID-19 samples. The cDNA or gDNA used as material had been derived from T cells, B-cell-depleted T cells, or PBMCs.

Under the authors' procedure: Amplifying reference gene primers gave estimates of nucleated cell counts. Clones were read by immunoSEQ multiplex PCR, and TCRdb kept only the in-frame ones, dropping some. D and trimming come from the DNA, and the V and J calls and clone size come from that table. Seen here are over 120,000 clones, approximately 87% observed once, and the top ten hold more than 6.5%. Sequencing was done on a sample of peripheral blood. This TCR derives from a woman between 45 and 60 years old with active or convalescent COVID-19. The rearrangement links TRBV6-5 to TRBJ2-2, with 7 positions matching TRBD2. The CDR3 coding sequence is TGTGCCAGCAGTTATTCGGCGGGGGAGGGCACCGGGGAGCTGTTTTTT. Encoded protein: CASSYSAGEGTGELFF.